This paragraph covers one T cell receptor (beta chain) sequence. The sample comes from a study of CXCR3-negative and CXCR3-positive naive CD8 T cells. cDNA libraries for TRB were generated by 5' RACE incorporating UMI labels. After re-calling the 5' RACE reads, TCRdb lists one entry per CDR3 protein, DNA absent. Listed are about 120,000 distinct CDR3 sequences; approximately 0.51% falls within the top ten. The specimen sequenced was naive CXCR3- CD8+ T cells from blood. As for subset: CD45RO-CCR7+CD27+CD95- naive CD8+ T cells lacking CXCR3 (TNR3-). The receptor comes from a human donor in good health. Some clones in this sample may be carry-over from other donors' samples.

CDR3 loop: CASSWGGNTGELFF. The V and J genes are TRBV7-6 and TRBJ2-2. The V gene's germline CDR1 is SGHVS and CDR2 FNYEAQ. The length of the CDR3 is 14 residues.